Listed here is a single TCR beta chain. Its specificity is not known. The healthy adult donors were HIV-negative and reported no recent acute infections or vaccinations. This record comes from a study of shared clonotypes between healthy human individuals. Genomic DNA belonging to each subset was distributed in equal measure over several immunoSEQ plates. Per sorted-subset replicate PCR, input was approximately 180 ng DNA, representing roughly 30,000 T cell genomes. The data were produced by immunoSEQ multiplex PCR, yet TCRdb's version contains in-frame clones alone and is incomplete. The repertoire holds roughly 1,100,000 clones, with about 75% as singletons. CDR3 size: 14 residues. Trimming removed 1 base at V and 0 bases at J, with 7 bases between. Germline V gene data show CDR1 as SGHRS and CDR2 as YFSETQ. Study conclusions and caveats: In several donors, about 5% of naive CD4 clonotypes appeared in common.

This TCR was recovered from a man aged 18-30 years in good health. The chain couples TRBV5-1 to TRBJ1-2; D remains unclear. Sequencing input: memory CD4+ T cells sorted from blood. Regarding subset: CD45RA-negative fraction. This CDR3 reads CASSLQNSNYGYTF. The DNA for the CDR3 is TGCGCCAGCAGCTTGCAGAATTCTAACTATGGCTACACCTTC.